This TCR beta chain was retrieved from a study of graft-versus-host responses after intestinal transplantation. Study-wide context: Transplantation in recipients was multivisceral, liver-intestinal, or isolated intestinal. Every transplant recipient was induced with anti-thymocyte globulin, then maintained on tacrolimus and steroids for about 3 years. The study, taken as a whole, reports: When patients had graft-donor T cell macrochimerism, their allografts held high graft-versus-host to host-versus-graft clonal ratios. Recipient marrow showed GvH clones, some seen first in ileum or blood.

Regarding this clone: Its specificity is unknown.

The repertoire was sequenced with immunoSEQ multiplex PCR; TCRdb's copy has only in-frame clones and lacks some. The data contain 95,000 to 130,000 clones, 90% of them seen just once; the ten biggest clones take up over 0.15%. Germline trimming cut 8 bases from V and 9 bases from J; bases unmatched to any gene: 9. The CDR3 is made up of 15 amino acids. Germline V gives CDR1 SNHLY, CDR2 FYNNEI. The sequence derives from a human donor who received an intestinal transplant. Here the sequenced sample was unstimulated CD4+ T cells sorted from spleen or lymph node cells, taken before intestinal transplant. The chain links TRBV2 to TRBJ2-2; 13 nucleotides align to TRBD2. Here the CDR3 reads CASGLLAGGPRELFF. Here the CDR3 DNA reads TGTGCCAGCGGATTACTAGCGGGAGGGCCCCGGGAGCTGTTTTTT.